This TCR beta chain was found in a study of PD-L1 blockade in urothelial cancer. At the level of the study: Starting in the mid-2010s, patients were given atezolizumab (1,200 mg intravenously every 3 weeks). Study patients had been treated with 0 to 3 previous chemotherapy regimens.

The CDR3 consists of 16 residues. The V gene's germline CDR1 is MDHEN and CDR2 SYDVKM. Deletions cut 10 bases from V and 5 bases from J, with 23 bases between. Synthetic TCR analog templates were spiked into all PCRs individually. Data came from immunoSEQ multiplex PCR; TCRdb stores just in-frame clones and leaves some out. The data show about 72,000 clones, around 85% seen once. Time point in this sample: pretreatment peripheral blood. The sequence was obtained from a man aged 55 to 70 with urothelial cancer. This rearrangement joins TRBV28 to TRBJ1-4; TRBD1 might be the D (6 bases). The starting material was PBMCs, obtained around atezolizumab (anti-PD-L1) treatment. CDR3 amino acids: CATTGDVQGRNEKLFF. The CDR3 DNA reads as TGTGCCACCACTGGGGATGTACAGGGAAGGAATGAAAAACTGTTTTTT.